These 10 T cell receptor beta chains originate from one sample sequenced in a study of blood T cell repertoires in COVID-19. Here immunoSEQ multiplex PCR was the method, and the copy in TCRdb shows in-frame clones only, minus some. The sample consists of 25,000 to 30,000 clones, 85% to 95% of them appearing once. Sequencing used peripheral blood. The receptors derive from a woman in her 70s with COVID-19, enrolled during active disease.

The chain is built from TRBV6-5 and TRBJ1-5; D is perhaps TRBD1 (5 bases). This CDR3 contains 13 residues. Germline loops: CDR1 MNHEY, CDR2 SVGAGI. The germline V and J ends were trimmed by 7 bases and 4 bases, with 11 bases remaining between them. CDR3 region: CASTPQGNQPQHF. The DNA for the CDR3 is TGTGCCAGCACCCCCCAGGGAAATCAGCCCCAGCATTTT.

The chain recombines TRBV4-1 with TRBJ2-1, with D possibly matching TRBD2 (6 bases). Germline V gives CDR1 MGHRA, CDR2 YSYEKL. The ends were cut back, 2 bases at V and 5 bases at J, with 16 bases in the middle. CDR3 length equals 16 residues. CDR3 region: CASSQHPAAGNNEQFF. CDR3 coding DNA: TGCGCCAGCAGCCAACACCCCGCCGCGGGGAACAATGAGCAGTTCTTC.

V gene TRBV19 combines with J gene TRBJ2-1; TRBD2 matches at 10 bases. The CDR3 contains 18 residues. Trimming cost V 1 base and J 0 bases; bases outside gene matches: 6. The germline CDR1 and CDR2 sequences are LNHDA and SQIVND (reference sequence). The chain's CDR3 is CASSIGPASGSSYNEQFF. As DNA, the CDR3 is TGTGCCAGTAGTATAGGCCCGGCTAGCGGGAGCTCCTACAATGAGCAGTTCTTC.

The chain recombines TRBV6-4 with TRBJ2-7, with 11 bases aligning to TRBD2. V gave up 7 bases and J gave up 2 bases; unmatched junction bases: 7. CDR3 length equals 15 residues. CDR1 and CDR2 (germline): MRHNA, SNTAGT. The CDR3 loop reads CASTQGLAETYEQYF. CDR3 sequence (DNA): TGTGCCAGCACTCAGGGACTAGCGGAGACCTACGAGCAGTACTTC.

The chain has TRBV3-1 (or the pseudogene TRBV3-2) and TRBJ2-3; 11 bases are a match to TRBD2. CDR3 length: 19 residues. The V segment lost 0 bases and the J segment 2 bases; nucleotides outside the gene matches: 10. CDR1 is LGHDT, CDR2 YNNKEL, per germline (reference sequence). The CDR3 sequence is CASSQEGGGLAEDTDTQYF. In nucleotides, the CDR3 is TGTGCCAGCAGCCAAGAGGGGGGGGGACTAGCGGAAGACACAGATACGCAGTATTTT.

The chain uses TRBV6-6 and TRBJ1-5, with TRBD1 as a possible D gene (5 bases). The V gene lost 2 bases and the J gene lost 1 base, with 6 bases spanning the gap. Germline lookup yields CDR1 MNHNY and CDR2 SVGAGI (reference sequence). The CDR3 is 14 amino acids. The CDR3 here is CASSYGGSNQPQHF. The CDR3 DNA follows: TGTGCCAGCAGTTACGGGGGGAGCAATCAGCCCCAGCATTTT.

V gene TRBV7-2 combines with J gene TRBJ2-7; D perhaps matches TRBD2 (6 bases). Germline V gives CDR1 SGHTA, CDR2 FQGNSA. Trimming removed 6 bases at V and 0 bases at J, with 12 bases between. The CDR3 sequence is 14 residues long. CDR3 region: CASSRDSRSYEQYF. CDR3 DNA: TGTGCCAGCAGTAGGGACTCCCGCTCCTACGAGCAGTACTTC.

This clone appeared once. This rearrangement joins TRBV4-2 to TRBJ2-7; TRBD2 matches 10 bases. CDR3 length: 17 amino acids. Per germline, CDR1 LGHNA and CDR2 YNFKEQ. After removal of 1 base from V and 7 bases from J, the junction contained 13 bases not matched to a gene. The CDR3, as DNA: TGTGCCAGCAGCCAAGGGAGGTCAGCGGGAGGGCCTCGGGAGCAGTACTTC. Translated, it gives CASSQGRSAGGPREQYF.

The chain combines TRBV10-3 with TRBJ2-2, with TRBD2 matching over 9 bases. V lost 5 bases to trimming and J lost 1 base; unmatched junction nucleotides: 2. The CDR3 contains 15 residues. CDR1 is ENHRY and CDR2 is SYGVKD in the germline V gene. Written as DNA, the CDR3 is TGTGCCATCAGTCCACTAGCGGGGAACACCGGGGAGCTGTTTTTT. Protein product: CAISPLAGNTGELFF.

V and J are TRBV12-3 or TRBV12-4 and TRBJ1-2; D is unresolved. The V and J ends lost 5 bases and 8 bases respectively, with 15 bases between them. This CDR3 spans 13 amino acids. In nucleotides, the CDR3 is TGTGCCAGCAGTGCTACCCCTGAAGCCGGCTACACCTTC. Translation: CASSATPEAGYTF.